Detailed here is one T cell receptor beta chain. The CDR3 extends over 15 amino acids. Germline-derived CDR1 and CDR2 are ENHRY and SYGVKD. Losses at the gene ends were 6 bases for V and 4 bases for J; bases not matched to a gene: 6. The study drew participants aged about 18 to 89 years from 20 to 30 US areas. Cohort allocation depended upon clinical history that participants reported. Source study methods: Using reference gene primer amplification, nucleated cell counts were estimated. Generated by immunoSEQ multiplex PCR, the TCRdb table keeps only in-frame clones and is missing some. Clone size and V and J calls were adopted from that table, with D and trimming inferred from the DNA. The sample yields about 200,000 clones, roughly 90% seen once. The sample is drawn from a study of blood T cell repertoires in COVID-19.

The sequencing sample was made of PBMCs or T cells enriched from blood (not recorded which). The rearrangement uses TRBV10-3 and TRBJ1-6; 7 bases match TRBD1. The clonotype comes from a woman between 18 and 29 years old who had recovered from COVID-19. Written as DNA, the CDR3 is TGTGCCATCAGCCTACAGGGGACGTATAATTCACCCCTCCACTTT. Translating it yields CAISLQGTYNSPLHF.